The next 21 T cell receptor beta chains were all read from a single sample in a study of shared clonotypes between healthy human individuals. The protocol was immunoSEQ multiplex PCR, while the TCRdb copy is restricted to in-frame clones and leaves out a portion. This repertoire shows roughly 2.2 million clones, more than 85% found once; its top ten account for about 0.39%. The sequencing sample was made of naive CD4+ T cells from PBMCs. Subset in this sample: CD45RA+ positively selected. The origin of the receptors is a man between 18 and 35 years old in good health. Some clones in this sample may be carry-over from other donors' samples.

Worth noting for this clone: The sample carries other DNA sequences with the same CDR3. The chain joins TRBV28 to TRBJ2-7; possibly TRBD2 for D (7 bases). V shed 2 bases and J shed 3 bases, with 14 bases lying between them. CDR1 and CDR2 from the germline V gene are MDHEN and SYDVKM. This CDR3 is 15 amino acids long. The CDR3 protein is CASSLGGASSYEQYF. The CDR3, as DNA: TGTGCCAGCAGTTTAGGGGGGGCTAGCAGCTACGAGCAGTACTTC.

The chain recombines TRBV19 with TRBJ1-5, with D maybe TRBD1 (5 bases). CDR1 is LNHDA and CDR2 is SQIVND in the germline V gene (reference sequence). Between the trimmed V and J ends, which lost 5 bases and 1 base, there was a span of 12 bases. The CDR3 loop spans 15 amino acids. The CDR3 DNA sequence: TGTGCCAGTAGTGCGTCGGGGGGGAGCAATCAGCCCCAGCATTTT. The encoded protein is CASSASGGSNQPQHF.

The CDR3 protein is CASSPDSFGNQPQHF. CDR3 coding DNA: TGTGCCAGCAGCCCCGACAGTTTCGGCAATCAGCCCCAGCATTTT. The chain is built from TRBV6-5 and TRBJ1-5, with D possibly TRBD1 on 5 matching bases. The germline V gene has CDR1 MNHEY and CDR2 SVGAGI. The CDR3 sequence is 15 residues long. V dropped 6 bases and J dropped 2 bases, with 14 bases sitting between them.

This chain links TRBV18 with TRBJ2-3; 8 bases match TRBD1. Losses at the gene ends were 3 bases for V and 3 bases for J; bases not matched to a gene: 11. In germline, CDR1 is KGHSH, CDR2 LQKENI. The CDR3 has 17 amino acids. The CDR3 region is CASSPNEPRQGTDTQYF. CDR3 in DNA: TGTGCCAGCTCACCGAACGAGCCCCGACAGGGGACAGATACGCAGTATTTT.

This chain connects TRBV9 to TRBJ1-3; D gene unclear. Trimming took off 4 bases at V and 0 bases at J, with 23 bases between the two ends. CDR1 and CDR2 (germline): SGDLS, YYNGEE. This CDR3 contains 19 residues. The CDR3 DNA reads TGTGCCAGCAGCCCCCACTCTCTTACGGACGGCTACTCTGGAAACACCATATATTTT. Translation gives CASSPHSLTDGYSGNTIYF.

For this clone: Other DNA sequences in the same sample also yield this CDR3. V is TRBV5-1 and J is TRBJ2-3, with 9 bases that match TRBD2. Losses at the gene ends were 3 bases for V and 3 bases for J; bases not matched to a gene: 2. The CDR3 has 14 residues. Germline CDR1 reads SGHRS; CDR2 reads YFSETQ. For the CDR3, the DNA is TGCGCCAGCAGCTCGGGACTAGCTACAGATACGCAGTATTTT. Encoded protein: CASSSGLATDTQYF.

This clone has more than one count but fewer than ten. At the DNA level, this CDR3 is encoded by other sequences in the same sample as well. This chain uses TRBV19 with TRBJ1-1; D may be TRBD1 (6 bases). Germline CDR1 reads LNHDA; CDR2 reads SQIVND (reference sequence). The V end lost 5 bases, the J end lost 4 bases, and 14 bases lay between the germline ends. This CDR3 region has 14 residues. This CDR3 reads CASSPREGGTEAFF. In nucleotides, the CDR3 is TGTGCCAGTAGTCCAAGGGAAGGGGGCACTGAAGCTTTCTTT.

The chain uses TRBV7-8 and TRBJ2-2; 8 bases fit TRBD1. Germline CDR1 is SGHVS and CDR2 is FQNEAQ. Losses at the gene ends were 3 bases for V and 0 bases for J; bases not matched to a gene: 3. The CDR3 runs 16 residues. The CDR3 DNA follows: TGTGCCAGCAGCTTGAAGACAGGGGCGAACACCGGGGAGCTGTTTTTT. It translates to CASSLKTGANTGELFF.

The rearrangement joins TRBV18 to TRBJ2-1; maybe TRBD2 (5 bases). The CDR3 length is 14 residues. V shed 5 bases and J shed 5 bases, with 13 bases lying between them. Per the germline V gene, CDR1 is KGHSH and CDR2 is LQKENI. CDR3 amino acids: CASSKGVPNNEQFF. The DNA of the CDR3 is TGTGCCAGCTCAAAGGGAGTTCCAAACAATGAGCAGTTCTTC.

The CDR3 nucleotides read TGTGCCAGCAGCCAACAGCCCCGGAGTGAGCAGTTCTTC. It codes for CASSQQPRSEQFF. This rearrangement joins TRBV6-4 to TRBJ2-1; D not certain. This CDR3 has 13 amino acids. Trimming stripped 6 bases from V and 9 bases from J, with 15 bases between. The V gene's germline CDR1 is MRHNA and CDR2 SNTAGT.

The chain is built from TRBV9 and TRBJ2-1, with 9 bases aligning to TRBD2. The CDR3 contains 16 residues. CDR1 SGDLS and CDR2 YYNGEE come from the germline V gene. V lost 2 bases to trimming and J lost 9 bases; unmatched junction nucleotides: 12. CDR3 sequence (DNA): TGTGCCAGCAGCGTCCGAGGCGATAGCGGGAGCTCTGAGCAGTTCTTC. This encodes CASSVRGDSGSSEQFF.

The chain joins TRBV5-4 to TRBJ1-2; D not resolved. Trimming cost V 3 bases and J 0 bases, with 6 bases left between them. Germline-derived CDR1 and CDR2 are SGHNT and YYREEE (reference sequence). The CDR3 is made up of 13 amino acids. The CDR3 DNA is TGTGCCAGCAGCTCTAGACCTAACTATGGCTACACCTTC. Translating gives CASSSRPNYGYTF.

The chain is built from TRBV18 and TRBJ2-1; 9 positions agree with TRBD2. The CDR3 is 15 amino acids. The germline V gene has CDR1 KGHSH and CDR2 LQKENI. V shed 8 bases, J shed 5 bases, and the junction held 10 bases outside the gene matches. CDR3 region: CASPAREGPHNEQFF. DNA of the CDR3: TGTGCCAGCCCGGCGCGGGAGGGCCCTCACAATGAGCAGTTCTTC.

Points on this clone: At the DNA level, this CDR3 is encoded by other sequences in the same sample as well. The chain couples TRBV18 to TRBJ1-1; no clear D gene. The V end lost 1 base, the J end lost 3 bases, and 6 bases lay between the germline ends. The germline V gene has CDR1 KGHSH and CDR2 LQKENI. The CDR3 has 13 amino acids. The CDR3 is CASSPLRDTEAFF. The CDR3 DNA is TGTGCCAGCTCACCACTGCGGGACACTGAAGCTTTCTTT.

V usage is TRBV5-8 and J usage is TRBJ1-5; D unresolved. Germline V CDR1 and CDR2: SGHTS, YDEGEE. Trimming cost V 2 bases and J 11 bases, with 8 bases left between them. The CDR3 sequence is 11 residues long. CDR3 sequence: CASSFGGSQHF. The CDR3 nucleotides read TGTGCCAGCAGCTTCGGTGGGTCCCAGCATTTT.

The chain has TRBV11-2 and TRBJ2-1, with 7 bases that match TRBD2. In germline, CDR1 is SGHAT, CDR2 FQNNGV. V gave up 5 bases and J gave up 4 bases; unmatched junction bases: 5. The CDR3 is 14 residues long. The CDR3 DNA is TGTGCCAGCAGCCCCACTAGCGCGTACAATGAGCAGTTCTTC. Translating gives CASSPTSAYNEQFF.

The CDR3 nucleotides are TGTGCCAGCAGTTTAGGGGGGGCGCATCCCTATGGCTACACCTTC. This codes for CASSLGGAHPYGYTF. The V gene is TRBV28, the J gene TRBJ1-2, with D possibly matching TRBD1 (6 bases). This CDR3 contains 15 residues. V shed 2 bases and J shed 4 bases, with 14 bases lying between them. The germline gives CDR1 MDHEN, CDR2 SYDVKM.

The rearrangement links TRBV25-1 to TRBJ2-5, with TRBD1 identical over 9 bases. The CDR3 contains 16 residues. V shed 3 bases, J shed 5 bases, and the junction held 10 bases outside the gene matches. The germline gives CDR1 MGHDK, CDR2 SYGVNS. The CDR3 region has the DNA TGTGCCAGCAGTGACCCGAGACAGGGGGACGGTGAGACCCAGTACTTC. Its translation is CASSDPRQGDGETQYF.

The V gene is TRBV19, the J gene TRBJ1-2, with a tentative D call TRBD1 (6 bases). This CDR3 region has 13 residues. The germline V gene encodes CDR1 LNHDA and CDR2 SQIVND (reference sequence). The V gene lost 6 bases and the J gene lost 2 bases, with 10 bases spanning the gap. The CDR3 loop reads CASRRDINYGYTF. Written as DNA, the CDR3 is TGTGCCAGTAGAAGGGACATAAACTATGGCTACACCTTC. The variable domain in full, with the rest retrieved from reference TRBV19 and TRBJ1-2, is DGGITQSPKYLFRKEGQNVTLSCEQNLNHDAMYWYRQDPGQGLRLIYYSQIVNDFQKGDIAEGYSVSREKKESFPLTVTSAQKNPTAFYLCASRRDINYGYTFGSGTRLTVV.

This chain uses TRBV11-1 with TRBJ2-4; D may match TRBD1 or TRBD2 (5 bases each). The CDR3 consists of 13 residues. Germline V CDR1 and CDR2: SGHAT, FQDESV (reference sequence). Trimming cost V 6 bases and J 6 bases, with 12 bases left between them. In DNA, the CDR3 is TGTGCCAGCAGGCAGATTGGGGGAAACATTCAGTACTTC. Translated: CASRQIGGNIQYF. The whole variable domain, filled in from reference TRBV11-1 and TRBJ2-4, reads EAEVAQSPRYKITEKSQAVAFWCDPISGHATLYWYRQILGQGPELLVQFQDESVVDDSQLPKDRFSAERLKGVDSTLKIQPAELGDSAMYLCASRQIGGNIQYFGAGTRLSVL.

This chain links TRBV10-2 with TRBJ2-5; tentatively, D is TRBD2 (5 bases). V was clipped by 2 bases and J by 7 bases, with 8 bases between them. The CDR3 loop spans 12 amino acids. CDR1 and CDR2 from the germline V gene are WSHSY and SAAADI. For the CDR3, the DNA is TGCGCCAGCAGTGAGCGCGAGGGGACCCAGTACTTC. Translation: CASSEREGTQYF.